Below, one T cell receptor (beta chain) is given with its context. This specimen comes from a study of Graves' ophthalmopathy and Graves' hyperthyroidism. Clinicians diagnosed using symptoms, serum thyroxine, TRAb, thyroid ultrasound and orbital computed tomography. Germline CDR1 reads SQVTM; CDR2 reads ANQGSEA. The CDR3 length is 13 residues. With V trimmed by 6 bases and J by 5 bases, 8 bases remained unmatched. TCR beta CDR3 amplification used RNA transcripts. First-round RT-PCR employed HTBI primers, with a second-round multiplex PCR after it. In TCRdb, the multiplex PCR reads were re-called with MiXCR into one record per CDR3 protein. The sample lists about 740,000 distinct CDR3 sequences, 40% occurring once.

The sequencing input was peripheral blood. This sequence joins TRBV29-1 and TRBJ2-5, with 8 bases identical to TRBD1. The clonotype comes from an adult man with Graves' ophthalmopathy. CDR3 sequence: CSVKTGGFETQYF. DNA of the CDR3: TGCAGCGTAAAAACAGGGGGTTTTGAGACCCAGTACTTC.